Listed below are T cell receptor beta chains from one sample, sequenced in a study of T cells in Graves' hyperthyroidism and ophthalmopathy. TCRdb called the multiplex PCR reads again in MiXCR, with one record for every CDR3 protein. This table holds fewer than 750,000 distinct CDR3 sequences, roughly 50% found once. Sequencing used peripheral blood or thyroid tissue (not recorded which). The receptors shown here come from a young woman with Graves' hyperthyroidism. Both conserved end residues are part of each CDR3. The D gene is left open where the match is weak. Expanded clones are given a class, and other clones once, few, many or no size at all.

D gene	V gene	J gene	clone size	CDR3 protein	CDR3 DNA
TRBD1	TRBV7-2	TRBJ2-3	few	CASSQDKGQGATDTQYF	TGTGCCAGCAGCCAAGATAAAGGACAGGGGGCAACAGATACGCAGTATTTT
.	TRBV5-1	TRBJ2-7	once	CASSARRAGEASYEQYF	TGCGCCAGCAGCGCCAGGAGGGCAGGGGAAGCCTCCTACGAGCAGTACTTC
.	TRBV2	TRBJ2-7	.	CASSYRVRQQYF	TGTGCCAGCAGTTACAGGGTGCGACAGCAGTACTTC
TRBD1	TRBV5-5	TRBJ1-4	.	CACNPGQVEEKLFF	TGTGCCTGCAATCCGGGACAGGTTGAGGAAAAACTGTTTTTT
.	TRBV4-2	TRBJ2-5	many	CASSPHGSGEEETQYF	TGTGCCAGCAGCCCCCATGGTAGCGGAGAGGAGGAGACCCAGTACTTC
.	TRBV7-2	TRBJ1-5	many	CASSLGPEQPQHF	TGTGCCAGCAGCCTTGGGCCGGAGCAGCCCCAGCATTTT
TRBD1	TRBV7-9	TRBJ2-7	.	CASSSGQGIHEQYF	TGTGCCAGCAGCTCGGGACAGGGGATCCACGAGCAGTACTTC
.	TRBV7-3	TRBJ1-4	many	CASNRGGSTTNEKLFF	TGTGCCAGCAACCGGGGGGGTTCGACAACTAATGAAAAACTGTTTTTT
TRBD2	TRBV20-1	TRBJ2-7	many	CSAPGTTLTYEQYF	TGCAGTGCTCCCGGGACTACCCTAACCTACGAGCAGTACTTC
.	TRBV29-1	TRBJ2-7	.	CSLRGPAEQYF	TGCAGCCTCCGCGGCCCTGCCGAGCAGTACTTC
.	TRBV4-1	TRBJ2-7	once	CASSQDLFQDTSSYEQYF	TGCGCCAGCAGCCAAGATTTGTTCCAGGACACCAGCTCCTACGAGCAGTACTTC
.	TRBV20-1	TRBJ2-7	many	CSARGEGGGEQYF	TGCAGTGCTAGAGGGGAAGGGGGGGGCGAGCAGTACTTC
.	TRBV20-1	TRBJ2-7	many	CSAAQGSKTYEQYF	TGCAGTGCGGCCCAGGGCAGCAAGACCTACGAGCAGTACTTC
.	TRBV19	TRBJ2-3	few	CASCSASTDTQYF	TGTGCCAGTTGTAGCGCAAGCACAGATACGCAGTATTTT
.	TRBV2	TRBJ1-1	.	CASSLTAHRNPNTEAFF	TGTGCCAGCAGTTTAACCGCTCACAGGAACCCTAACACTGAAGCTTTCTTT
TRBD2	TRBV18	TRBJ2-5	many	CASSPLAGTYQETQYF	TGTGCCAGCTCACCCCTAGCGGGGACGTACCAAGAGACCCAGTACTTC
.	TRBV6-1	TRBJ1-1	many	CASSELLQREAFF	TGTGCCAGCAGTGAACTTTTGCAGCGTGAAGCTTTCTTT
TRBD2	TRBV9	TRBJ2-1	.	CASSARGRANEQFF	TGTGCCAGCAGCGCCCGCGGGAGGGCCAATGAGCAGTTCTTC
TRBD2	TRBV9	TRBJ2-1	few	CASSVGREGRRQFF	TGTGCCAGCAGCGTAGGACGGGAGGGACGGAGGCAGTTCTTC
TRBD1	TRBV5-4	TRBJ2-3	.	CASSLQGALGGDTQYF	TGTGCCAGCAGCTTGCAGGGGGCCCTCGGTGGAGATACGCAGTATTTT
TRBD2	TRBV4-1	TRBJ2-5	.	CASSLPGLAEGTQYF	TGCGCCAGCAGCCTCCCGGGACTAGCAGAAGGGACCCAGTACTTC
TRBD2	TRBV4-1	TRBJ2-7	many	CASSQERGAYEQYF	TGCGCCAGCAGCCAAGAGCGGGGGGCCTACGAGCAGTACTTC
TRBD1	TRBV7-8	TRBJ1-2	.	CASSSSTGAAGYTF	TGTGCCAGCAGCTCGTCGACAGGGGCAGCTGGCTACACCTTC
.	TRBV7-9	TRBJ1-5	.	CASSLTSGSQPQHF	TGTGCCAGCAGTTTGACTAGCGGGAGTCAGCCCCAGCATTTT
.	TRBV7-3	TRBJ1-1	many	CASSSVGLSTEAFF	TGTGCCAGCAGCTCTGTGGGGCTTAGCACTGAAGCTTTCTTT
.	TRBV12-3/TRBV12-4	TRBJ1-1	many	CASILSPQGNTEAFF	TGTGCCAGCATCCTCTCGCCTCAGGGTAACACTGAAGCTTTCTTT
.	TRBV7-8	TRBJ2-5	many	CASSAHRDTRRETQYF	TGTGCCAGCAGCGCTCACAGGGATACCCGGAGGGAGACCCAGTACTTC
TRBD2	TRBV11-1	TRBJ2-7	.	CASSRRASGRGHEQYF	TGTGCCAGCAGCCGGAGGGCTAGCGGGAGGGGTCACGAGCAGTACTTC
.	TRBV24-1	TRBJ1-2	.	CATSDPKDSYGYTF	TGTGCCACCAGTGATCCAAAGGACAGCTATGGCTACACCTTC
TRBD1	TRBV19	TRBJ2-7	many	CASSITDRGDGYEQYF	TGTGCCAGTAGTATAACGGACAGGGGGGATGGCTACGAGCAGTACTTC
TRBD2	TRBV9	TRBJ2-7	.	CASSSDGLARLYF	TGTGCCAGCAGCTCAGACGGACTAGCCCGCCTGTACTTC
TRBD1	TRBV9	TRBJ1-1	.	CAGSASGQGSTEAFF	TGTGCCGGCAGCGCGAGTGGACAGGGAAGCACTGAAGCTTTCTTT
.	TRBV20-1	TRBJ1-6	.	CSAGLGESSPLHF	TGCAGTGCTGGACTGGGGGAGAGTTCACCCCTCCACTTT
.	TRBV20-1	TRBJ2-5	many	CSASRISARETQYF	TGCAGTGCTAGTAGGATTTCAGCGCGAGAGACCCAGTACTTC
.	TRBV7-2	TRBJ2-1	.	CASSGLGSAYNEQFF	TGTGCCAGCAGCGGGCTAGGTAGCGCGTACAATGAGCAGTTCTTC
TRBD1	TRBV6-5	TRBJ1-5	many	CASSPGTGHQPQHF	TGTGCCAGCAGTCCCGGGACAGGTCATCAGCCCCAGCATTTT
.	TRBV6-5	TRBJ1-6	many	CASGVRVRSNSPLHF	TGTGCCAGCGGAGTTAGGGTCAGGAGTAATTCACCCCTCCACTTT
.	TRBV6-6	TRBJ1-1	many	CASSLGQGKIEAFF	TGTGCCAGCAGTTTAGGCCAGGGAAAGATTGAAGCTTTCTTT
.	TRBV5-1	TRBJ2-7	many	CASSLEATGEQYF	TGCGCCAGCAGCTTGGAGGCAACCGGCGAGCAGTACTTC
TRBD1	TRBV20-1	TRBJ2-1	.	CSATPRDRGWNEQFF	TGCAGTGCTACCCCCCGGGACAGGGGTTGGAATGAGCAGTTCTTC
.	TRBV19	TRBJ2-3	once	CASSIRASTSTDTQYF	TGTGCCAGTAGTATCAGGGCTAGCACCAGCACAGATACGCAGTATTTT
TRBD2	TRBV27	TRBJ2-7	many	CASSFASGRYEQYF	TGTGCCAGCAGTTTCGCTAGCGGGAGGTACGAGCAGTACTTC
.	TRBV7-9	TRBJ1-5	.	CAWSVPNMGGRNQPQHF	TGTGCCTGGAGTGTACCGAATATGGGGGGCCGAAATCAGCCCCAGCATTTT
.	TRBV29-1	TRBJ1-2	many	CSVPLRQRYGYTF	TGCAGCGTCCCGCTTAGACAGCGCTATGGCTACACCTTC
.	TRBV9	TRBJ1-6	.	CASSVDGSVSPLHF	TGTGCCAGCAGCGTAGATGGGTCGGTCTCACCCCTCCACTTT
.	TRBV5-1	TRBJ1-2	.	CASSLAATVTDYGYTF	TGCGCCAGCAGCTTGGCAGCTACAGTGACAGACTATGGCTACACCTTC
.	TRBV2	TRBJ1-2	.	CASSEETRSVDGHTF	TGTGCCAGCAGTGAAGAGACCAGGTCGGTCGATGGCCACACCTTC
.	TRBV24-1	TRBJ1-2	many	CATSDFPTGPDGYTF	TGTGCCACCAGTGATTTTCCTACAGGTCCAGATGGCTACACCTTC
.	TRBV5-1	TRBJ1-1	many	CASSSSGHLNTEAFF	TGCGCCAGCAGCTCCTCGGGACACTTGAACACTGAAGCTTTCTTT
.	TRBV2	TRBJ2-6	.	CASRKDPSGANVLTF	TGTGCCAGCAGAAAAGACCCCTCGGGGGCCAACGTCCTGACTTTC
.	TRBV12-5	TRBJ1-5	many	CASGYGKGGNQPQHF	TGTGCTAGTGGCTACGGAAAAGGGGGCAATCAGCCCCAGCATTTT
.	TRBV7-8	TRBJ2-7	.	CASSYSQGSQSSYEQYF	TGTGCCAGCAGTTACTCCCAGGGGAGCCAAAGCTCCTACGAGCAGTACTTC
.	TRBV19	TRBJ2-3	.	CASSLWGRGRGTDTQYF	TGTGCCAGTAGTCTCTGGGGCAGGGGACGTGGCACAGATACGCAGTATTTT
.	TRBV2	TRBJ2-7	many	CASILGYEQYF	TGTGCCAGTATCTTGGGCTACGAGCAGTACTTC
.	TRBV7-6	TRBJ1-1	many	CASSLEPKDSTEAFF	TGTGCCAGCAGCTTAGAACCTAAGGACTCTACTGAAGCTTTCTTT
TRBD1	TRBV12-5	TRBJ1-5	many	CASVGQVDQPQHF	TGTGCTAGTGTCGGACAGGTAGATCAGCCCCAGCATTTT
TRBD1	TRBV20-1	TRBJ1-2	.	CSADRDRVGYGYTF	TGCAGTGCCGACCGGGACAGGGTTGGCTATGGCTACACCTTC
TRBD2	TRBV7-3	TRBJ2-5	many	CASSFSGRAAETQYF	TGTGCCAGCAGCTTCAGCGGGAGGGCCGCCGAGACCCAGTACTTC
.	TRBV2	TRBJ2-6	many	CASSEAVRGRLSRANVLTF	TGTGCCAGCAGTGAAGCGGTCCGGGGGCGCCTGTCTAGGGCCAACGTCCTGACTTTC